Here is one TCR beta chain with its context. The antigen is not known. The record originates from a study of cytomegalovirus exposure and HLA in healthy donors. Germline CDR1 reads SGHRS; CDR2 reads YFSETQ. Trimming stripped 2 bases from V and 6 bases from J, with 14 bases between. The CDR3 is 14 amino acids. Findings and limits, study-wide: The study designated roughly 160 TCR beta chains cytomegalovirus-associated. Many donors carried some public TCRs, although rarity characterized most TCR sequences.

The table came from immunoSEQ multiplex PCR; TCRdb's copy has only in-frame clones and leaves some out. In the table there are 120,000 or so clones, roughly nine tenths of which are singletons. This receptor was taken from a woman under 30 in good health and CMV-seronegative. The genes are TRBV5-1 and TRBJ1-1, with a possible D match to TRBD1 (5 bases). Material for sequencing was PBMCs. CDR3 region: CASSFGDFVAEAFF. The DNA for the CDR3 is TGCGCCAGCAGCTTCGGGGACTTTGTAGCTGAAGCTTTCTTT.